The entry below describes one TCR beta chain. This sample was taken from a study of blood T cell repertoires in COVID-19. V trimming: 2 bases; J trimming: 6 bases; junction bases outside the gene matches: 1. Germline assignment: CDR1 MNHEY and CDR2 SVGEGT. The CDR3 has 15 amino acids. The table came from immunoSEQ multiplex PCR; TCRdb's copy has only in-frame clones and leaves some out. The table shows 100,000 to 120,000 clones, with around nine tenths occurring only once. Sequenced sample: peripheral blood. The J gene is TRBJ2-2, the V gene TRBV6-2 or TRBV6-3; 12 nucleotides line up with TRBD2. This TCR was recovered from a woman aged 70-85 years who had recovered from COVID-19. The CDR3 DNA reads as TGTGCCAGCAGTTACGCTAGCGGGAGGGCCGGGGAGCTGTTTTTT. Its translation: CASSYASGRAGELFF.